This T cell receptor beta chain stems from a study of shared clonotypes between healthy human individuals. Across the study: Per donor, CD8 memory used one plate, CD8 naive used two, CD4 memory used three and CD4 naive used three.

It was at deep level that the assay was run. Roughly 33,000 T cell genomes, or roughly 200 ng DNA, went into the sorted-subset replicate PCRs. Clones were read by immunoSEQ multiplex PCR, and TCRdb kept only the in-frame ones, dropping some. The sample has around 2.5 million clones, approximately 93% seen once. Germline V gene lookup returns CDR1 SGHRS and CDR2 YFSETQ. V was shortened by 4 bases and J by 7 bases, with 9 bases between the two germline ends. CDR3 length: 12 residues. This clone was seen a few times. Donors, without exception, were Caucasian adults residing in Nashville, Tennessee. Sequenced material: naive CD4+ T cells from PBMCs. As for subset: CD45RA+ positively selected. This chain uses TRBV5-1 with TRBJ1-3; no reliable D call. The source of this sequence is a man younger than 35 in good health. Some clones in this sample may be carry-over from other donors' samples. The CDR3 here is CASSPLPNTIYF. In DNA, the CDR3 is TGCGCCAGCAGCCCCCTCCCGAACACCATATATTTT.